The subject of this entry is one T cell receptor (beta chain). Its antigen remains unidentified. No qualities accompany the bases; no much larger clone lies one base away. The sample comes from a study of T cell changes during pregnancy in multiple sclerosis (dated by TCRdb to between 2018 and 2020). Looking at the study overall: Changes in the T cell repertoire over the course of pregnancy were examined in this study in women with multiple sclerosis.

From the cysteine up to the phenylalanine, the CDR3 has a length of 14 residues. Just the 42-base CDR3 DNA is kept, in frame starting at base 1. V gives up 4 bases and J gives up 6 bases, and the segment between their germline ends measures 10 bases. The germline V gene (reference sequence) yields LNHDA for CDR1 and SQIVND for CDR2. The receptor library was made with the immunoSEQ multiplex PCR assay. TCRdb holds this immuneACCESS table with in-frame rearrangements only. Some clones are missing; in checked studies, unresolved V genes explain under half, and the rest has no known cause. The sample yields approximately 46,000 clones; about 91% were counted once. The ten largest clonotypes hold roughly 9% of the sample.

This specimen consisted of CD8+ T cells from peripheral blood mononuclear cells, obtained after pregnancy. This chain joins TRBV19 to TRBJ1-6, with a weak D call of TRBD1 (5 bases match). The receptor's source is a female donor with multiple sclerosis, enrolled in a pregnancy study. The nucleotide sequence reads as follows: TGTGCCAGTAGTACTTCAGGGTTTAATTCACCCCTCCACTTT. It encodes CASSTSGFNSPLHF.